Listed below are T cell receptor beta chains from one sample, sequenced in a study of vaccination and CD4 T cells after COVID-19. These TCRs' antigens remain unknown. TCRdb independently ran MiXCR on the PCR reads; one entry per CDR3 protein. Of 15,000 to 25,000 distinct CDR3 sequences in the sample, roughly 63% were seen once. Sequenced input: CD4+ T cells from blood, cultured in vitro. These receptors were taken from a human donor who had recovered from COVID-19. The CDR3 runs from the conserved cysteine through the conserved F or W. The size of a clone is reported for some rows only, either as once, few or many, or as a class for expanded clones.

V gene,clone size,J gene,CDR3 protein
TRBV6-1,.,TRBJ2-3,CASSELKDTQYF
TRBV6-2/TRBV6-3,.,TRBJ2-1,CASSPPGQGYNEQFF
TRBV5-4,few,TRBJ1-1,CASSSLMGRGNTEAFF
TRBV20-1,.,TRBJ2-7,CSASPGPTYEQYF
TRBV7-9,.,TRBJ2-1,CASKGTIVDEQFF
TRBV30,few,TRBJ2-1,CAWSPGLPGVGEQFF
TRBV7-2,few,TRBJ1-6,CASSSTGTVDSPLHF
TRBV28,once,TRBJ1-1,CASTQSSGRGEAFF
TRBV7-9,few,TRBJ1-1,CASSLEEGVRAFF
TRBV20-1,.,TRBJ1-2,CSADRISYGYTF
TRBV7-9,.,TRBJ2-7,CASSLVAQSSYEQYF
TRBV27,.,TRBJ1-5,CASSPGTGGLQPQHF
TRBV7-9,.,TRBJ1-2,CASSPVGGMSYTF
TRBV6-2/TRBV6-3,.,TRBJ1-2,CASSQAAGTGVANYGYTF
TRBV7-9,few,TRBJ1-5,CASSPNTGLINQPQHF
TRBV27,.,TRBJ1-5,CASSFRANQPQHF
TRBV28,.,TRBJ2-3,CAGGTSGRRATDTQYF
TRBV7-2,.,TRBJ2-5,CASSLEYSGSFQETQYF
TRBV12-3/TRBV12-4,.,TRBJ1-6,CASSLTGLNSPLHF
TRBV27,few,TRBJ1-5,CASRGLQGPNQPQHF
TRBV21-1,few,TRBJ2-3,CASSKRTSGSIDTQYF
TRBV25-1,.,TRBJ2-5,CASSESLVGRGGETQYF
TRBV24-1,.,TRBJ2-5,CATSDLPSRPAGIDGETQYF
TRBV10-3,.,TRBJ2-4,CAIKGGAKNIQYF
TRBV20-1,.,TRBJ2-2,CSAPTSGSGTGELFF
TRBV6-1,few,TRBJ1-2,CASSELLANYGYTF
TRBV7-2,.,TRBJ2-1,CASSLTSYNEQFF
TRBV11-2,.,TRBJ2-7,CASSPGLAGVNEQYF